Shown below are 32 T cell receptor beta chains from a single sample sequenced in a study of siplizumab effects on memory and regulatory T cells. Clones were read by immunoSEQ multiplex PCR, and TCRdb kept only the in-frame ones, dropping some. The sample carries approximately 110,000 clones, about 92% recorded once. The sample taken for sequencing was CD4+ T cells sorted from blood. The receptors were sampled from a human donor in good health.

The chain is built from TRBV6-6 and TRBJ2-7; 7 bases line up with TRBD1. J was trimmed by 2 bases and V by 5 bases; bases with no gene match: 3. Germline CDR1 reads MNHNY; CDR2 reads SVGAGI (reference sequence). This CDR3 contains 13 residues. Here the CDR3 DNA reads TGTGCCAGCAGTGGGGACAGTACCTACGAGCAGTACTTC. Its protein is CASSGDSTYEQYF.

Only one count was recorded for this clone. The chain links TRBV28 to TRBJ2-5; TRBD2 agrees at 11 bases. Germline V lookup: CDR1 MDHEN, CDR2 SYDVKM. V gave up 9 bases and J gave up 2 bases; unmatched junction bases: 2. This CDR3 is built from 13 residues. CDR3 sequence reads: CARTSGSQETQYF. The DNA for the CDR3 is TGTGCCAGAACTAGCGGGAGTCAAGAGACCCAGTACTTC.

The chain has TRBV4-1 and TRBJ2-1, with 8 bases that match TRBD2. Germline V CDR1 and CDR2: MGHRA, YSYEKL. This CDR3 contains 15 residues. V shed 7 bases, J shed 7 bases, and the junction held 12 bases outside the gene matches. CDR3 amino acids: CASTRGLEFRNEQFF. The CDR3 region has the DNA TGCGCCAGCACCAGGGGACTAGAATTTCGGAATGAGCAGTTCTTC.

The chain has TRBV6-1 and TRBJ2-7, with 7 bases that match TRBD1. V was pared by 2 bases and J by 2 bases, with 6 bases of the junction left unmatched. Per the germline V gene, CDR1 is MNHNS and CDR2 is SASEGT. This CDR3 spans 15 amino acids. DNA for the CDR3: TGTGCCAGCAGTGAATACTGGACAGGACCCTACGAGCAGTACTTC. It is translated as CASSEYWTGPYEQYF.

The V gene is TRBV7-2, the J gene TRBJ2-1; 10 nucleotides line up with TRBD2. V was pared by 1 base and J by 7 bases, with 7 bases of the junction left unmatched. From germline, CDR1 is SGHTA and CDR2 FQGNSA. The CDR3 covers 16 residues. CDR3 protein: CASSLVPSGGGNEQFF. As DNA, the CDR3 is TGTGCCAGCAGCTTAGTCCCTAGCGGGGGAGGGAATGAGCAGTTCTTC.

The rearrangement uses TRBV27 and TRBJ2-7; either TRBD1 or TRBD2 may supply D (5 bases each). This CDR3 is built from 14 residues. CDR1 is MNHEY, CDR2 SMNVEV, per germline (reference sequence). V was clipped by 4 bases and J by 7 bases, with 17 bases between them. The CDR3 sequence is CASSSYGRGGEQYF. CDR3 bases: TGTGCCAGCAGTTCATATGGACGGGGCGGGGAGCAGTACTTC.

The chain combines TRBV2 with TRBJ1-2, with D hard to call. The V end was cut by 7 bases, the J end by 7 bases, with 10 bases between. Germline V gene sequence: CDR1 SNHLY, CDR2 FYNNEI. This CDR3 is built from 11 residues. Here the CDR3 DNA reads TGTGCCAGCATTAGGCGGCTTGGCTACACCTTC. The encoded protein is CASIRRLGYTF.

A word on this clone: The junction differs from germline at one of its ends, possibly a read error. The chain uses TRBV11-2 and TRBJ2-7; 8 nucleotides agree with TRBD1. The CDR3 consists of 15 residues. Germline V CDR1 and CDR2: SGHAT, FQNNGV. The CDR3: CASSLGPGQVVEQYF. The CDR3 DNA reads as TGTGCCAGCAGTTTAGGACCGGGACAGGTGGTCGAGCAGTACTTC.

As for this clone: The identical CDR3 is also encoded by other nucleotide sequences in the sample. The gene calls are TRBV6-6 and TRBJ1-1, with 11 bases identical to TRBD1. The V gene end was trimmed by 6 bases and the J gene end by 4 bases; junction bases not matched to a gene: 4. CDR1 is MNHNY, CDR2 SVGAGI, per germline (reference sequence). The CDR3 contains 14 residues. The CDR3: CASRDRGRITEAFF. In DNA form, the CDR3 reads TGTGCCAGCAGGGACAGGGGGCGAATCACTGAAGCTTTCTTT.

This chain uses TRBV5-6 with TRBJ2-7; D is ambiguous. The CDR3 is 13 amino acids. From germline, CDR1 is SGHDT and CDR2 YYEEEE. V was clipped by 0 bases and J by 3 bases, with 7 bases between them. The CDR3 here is CASSLGHRYEQYF. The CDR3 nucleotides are TGTGCCAGCAGCTTGGGACACCGCTACGAGCAGTACTTC. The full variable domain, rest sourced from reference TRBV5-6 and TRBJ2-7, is DAGVTQSPTHLIKTRGQQVTLRCSPKSGHDTVSWYQQALGQGPQFIFQYYEEEERQRGNFPDRFSGHQFPNYSSELNVNALLLGDSALYLCASSLGHRYEQYFGPGTRLTVT.

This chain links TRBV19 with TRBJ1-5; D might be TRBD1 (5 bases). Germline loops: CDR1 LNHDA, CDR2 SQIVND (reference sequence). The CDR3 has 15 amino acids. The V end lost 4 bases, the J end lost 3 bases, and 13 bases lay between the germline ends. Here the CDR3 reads CASSTGVGVNQPQHF. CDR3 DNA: TGTGCCAGTAGTACGGGTGTGGGGGTCAATCAGCCCCAGCATTTT.

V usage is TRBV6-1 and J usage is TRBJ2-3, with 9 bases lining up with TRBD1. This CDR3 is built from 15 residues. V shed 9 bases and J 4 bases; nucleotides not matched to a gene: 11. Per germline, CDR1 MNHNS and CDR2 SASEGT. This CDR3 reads CASAGTGSVADTQYF. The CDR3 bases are TGTGCCAGTGCCGGGACAGGGAGTGTCGCAGATACGCAGTATTTT.

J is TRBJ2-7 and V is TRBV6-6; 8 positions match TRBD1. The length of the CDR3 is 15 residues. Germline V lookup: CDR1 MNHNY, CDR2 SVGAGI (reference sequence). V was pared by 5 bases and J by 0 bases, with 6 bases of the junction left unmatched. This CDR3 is CASSAWGQVSYEQYF. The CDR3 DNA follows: TGTGCCAGCAGTGCCTGGGGACAGGTCTCCTACGAGCAGTACTTC.

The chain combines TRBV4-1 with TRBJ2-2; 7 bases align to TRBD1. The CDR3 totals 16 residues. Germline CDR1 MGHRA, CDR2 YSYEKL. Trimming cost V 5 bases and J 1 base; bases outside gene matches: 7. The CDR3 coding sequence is TGCGCCAGCAGCTACCCGGGACAGAAGAACACCGGGGAGCTGTTTTTT. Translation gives CASSYPGQKNTGELFF.

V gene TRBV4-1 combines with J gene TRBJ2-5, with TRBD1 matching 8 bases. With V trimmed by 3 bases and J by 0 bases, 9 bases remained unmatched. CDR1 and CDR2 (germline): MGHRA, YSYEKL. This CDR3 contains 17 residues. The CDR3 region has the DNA TGCGCCAGCAGCCAGAGGGCCCGGACAGGGTACCAAGAGACCCAGTACTTC. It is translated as CASSQRARTGYQETQYF.

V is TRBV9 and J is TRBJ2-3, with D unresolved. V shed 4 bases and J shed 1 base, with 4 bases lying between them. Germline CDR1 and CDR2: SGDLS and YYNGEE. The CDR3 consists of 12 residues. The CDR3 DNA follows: TGTGCCAGCAGCATCCGCACAGATACGCAGTATTTT. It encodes CASSIRTDTQYF.

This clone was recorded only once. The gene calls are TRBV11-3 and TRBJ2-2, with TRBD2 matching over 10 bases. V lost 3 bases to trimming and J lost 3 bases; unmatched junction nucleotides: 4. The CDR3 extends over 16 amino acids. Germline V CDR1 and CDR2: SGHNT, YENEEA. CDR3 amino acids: CASSFSGRRDTGELFF. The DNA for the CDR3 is TGTGCCAGCAGCTTTAGCGGGAGGCGGGACACCGGGGAGCTGTTTTTT.

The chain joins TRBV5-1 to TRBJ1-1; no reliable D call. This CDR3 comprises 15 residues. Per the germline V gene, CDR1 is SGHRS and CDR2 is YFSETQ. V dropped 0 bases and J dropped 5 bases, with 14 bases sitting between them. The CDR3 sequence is CASSLVSGHGTEAFF. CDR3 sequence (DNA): TGCGCCAGCAGCTTGGTCTCTGGGCATGGGACTGAAGCTTTCTTT.

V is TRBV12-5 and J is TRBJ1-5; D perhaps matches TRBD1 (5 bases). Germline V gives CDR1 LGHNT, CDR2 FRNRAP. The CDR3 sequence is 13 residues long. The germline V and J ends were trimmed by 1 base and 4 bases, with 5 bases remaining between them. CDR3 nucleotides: TGTGCTAGTGGTTTGGAGGGGAATCAGCCCCAGCATTTT. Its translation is CASGLEGNQPQHF.

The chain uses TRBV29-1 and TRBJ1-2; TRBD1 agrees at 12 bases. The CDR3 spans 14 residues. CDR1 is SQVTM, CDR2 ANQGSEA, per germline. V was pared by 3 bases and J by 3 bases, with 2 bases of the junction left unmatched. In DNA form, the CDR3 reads TGCAGCGTTGAGGGACAGGGGGCATACTATGGCTACACCTTC. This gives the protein CSVEGQGAYYGYTF.

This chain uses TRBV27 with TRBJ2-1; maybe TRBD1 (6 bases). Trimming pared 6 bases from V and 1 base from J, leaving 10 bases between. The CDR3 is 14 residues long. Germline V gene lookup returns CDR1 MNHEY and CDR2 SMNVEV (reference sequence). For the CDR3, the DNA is TGTGCCAGCAGGAGGACAGAGTCCTACAATGAGCAGTTCTTC. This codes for CASRRTESYNEQFF.

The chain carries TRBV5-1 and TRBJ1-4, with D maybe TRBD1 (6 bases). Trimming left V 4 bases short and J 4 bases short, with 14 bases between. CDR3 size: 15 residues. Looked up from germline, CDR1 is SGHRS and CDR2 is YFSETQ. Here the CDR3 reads CASSDGGSRNEKLFF. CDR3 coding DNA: TGCGCCAGCAGCGACGGGGGCAGTCGTAATGAAAAACTGTTTTTT.

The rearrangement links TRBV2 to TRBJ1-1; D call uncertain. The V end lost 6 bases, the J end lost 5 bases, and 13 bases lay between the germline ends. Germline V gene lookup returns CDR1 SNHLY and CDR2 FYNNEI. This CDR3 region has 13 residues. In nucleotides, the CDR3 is TGTGCCAGCAGGACCTCCGTGGGGACTGAAGCTTTCTTT. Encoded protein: CASRTSVGTEAFF.

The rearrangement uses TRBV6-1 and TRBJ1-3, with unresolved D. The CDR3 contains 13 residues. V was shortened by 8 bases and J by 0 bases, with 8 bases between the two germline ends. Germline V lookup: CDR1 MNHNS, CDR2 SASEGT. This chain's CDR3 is CASSGNSGNTIYF. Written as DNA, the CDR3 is TGTGCCAGCTCCGGGAACTCTGGAAACACCATATATTTT.

The CDR3 coding sequence is TGCGCCAGCAGCCAAGAACCTGGTGGCACTGAAGCTTTCTTT. Protein: CASSQEPGGTEAFF. V gene TRBV4-1 combines with J gene TRBJ1-1; no definite D call. From germline, CDR1 is MGHRA and CDR2 YSYEKL. The CDR3 contains 14 residues. Trimming cost V 0 bases and J 4 bases, with 9 bases left between them.

CDR3 bases: TGTGCCAGCAGCAGATCCGGGACTATGGTCTACGAGCAGTACTTC. It codes for CASSRSGTMVYEQYF. The chain recombines TRBV7-9 with TRBJ2-7, with 7 bases lining up with TRBD2. The germline V gene has CDR1 SEHNR and CDR2 FQNEAQ (reference sequence). The CDR3 contains 15 residues. Trimming cost V 5 bases and J 3 bases; bases outside gene matches: 10. The full variable domain, rest sourced from reference TRBV7-9 and TRBJ2-7, is DTGVSQNPRHKITKRGQNVTFRCDPISEHNRLYWYRQTLGQGPEFLTYFQNEAQLEKSRLLSDRFSAERPKGSFSTLEIQRTEQGDSAMYLCASSRSGTMVYEQYFGPGTRLTVT.

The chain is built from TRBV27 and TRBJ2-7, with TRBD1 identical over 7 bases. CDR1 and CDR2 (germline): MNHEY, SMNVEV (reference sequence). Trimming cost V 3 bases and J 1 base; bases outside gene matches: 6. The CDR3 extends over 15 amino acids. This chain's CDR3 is CASSFRGTESYEQYF. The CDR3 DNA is TGTGCCAGCAGTTTCAGGGGGACGGAATCCTACGAGCAGTACTTC.

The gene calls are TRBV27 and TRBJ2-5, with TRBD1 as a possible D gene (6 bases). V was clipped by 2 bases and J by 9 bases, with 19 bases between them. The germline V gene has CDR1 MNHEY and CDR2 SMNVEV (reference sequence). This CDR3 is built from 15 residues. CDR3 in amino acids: CASSLGIPSPGAQYF. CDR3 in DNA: TGTGCCAGCAGTTTAGGGATCCCCAGCCCAGGGGCCCAGTACTTC.

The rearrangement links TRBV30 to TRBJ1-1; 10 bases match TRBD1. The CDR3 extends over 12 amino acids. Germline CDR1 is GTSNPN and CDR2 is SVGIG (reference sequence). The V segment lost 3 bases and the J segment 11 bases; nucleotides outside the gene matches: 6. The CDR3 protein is CAWRPGQGRAFF. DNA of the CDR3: TGTGCCTGGAGACCGGGACAGGGGAGGGCTTTCTTT. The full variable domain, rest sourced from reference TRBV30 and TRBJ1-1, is SQTIHQWPATLVQPVGSPLSLECTVEGTSNPNLYWYRQAAGRGLQLLFYSVGIGQISSEVPQNLSASRPQDRQFILSSKKLLLSDSGFYLCAWRPGQGRAFFGQGTRLTVV.

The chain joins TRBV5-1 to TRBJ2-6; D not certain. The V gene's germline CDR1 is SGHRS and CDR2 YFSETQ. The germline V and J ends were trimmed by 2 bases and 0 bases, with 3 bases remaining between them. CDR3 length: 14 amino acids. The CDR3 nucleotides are TGCGCCAGCAGCTTCGCCTCTGGGGCCAACGTCCTGACTTTC. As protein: CASSFASGANVLTF.

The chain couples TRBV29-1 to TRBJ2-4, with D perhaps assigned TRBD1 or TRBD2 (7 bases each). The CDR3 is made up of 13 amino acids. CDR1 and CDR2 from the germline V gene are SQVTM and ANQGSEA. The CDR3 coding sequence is TGCAGTGCAACAGGGGAGGGAAAAAACATTCAGTACTTC. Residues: CSATGEGKNIQYF.

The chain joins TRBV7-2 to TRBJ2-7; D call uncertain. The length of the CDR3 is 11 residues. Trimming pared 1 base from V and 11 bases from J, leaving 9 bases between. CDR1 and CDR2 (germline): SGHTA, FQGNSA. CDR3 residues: CASSLGDLEYF. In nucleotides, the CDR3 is TGTGCCAGCAGCTTAGGAGACCTGGAGTACTTC.